This TCR beta chain was sequenced in a study of T cells in Graves' hyperthyroidism and ophthalmopathy. Study-wide background: Blood from the periphery was taken at initial diagnosis, before any treatment. Broader study findings: Ophthalmopathy stood apart from stable hyperthyroidism in a 13 V-J model.

V shed 6 bases and J shed 1 base, with 12 bases lying between them. Germline V CDR1 and CDR2: MNHNS, SASEGT. The CDR3 has 15 amino acids. This clonotype was seen at least ten times. Its antigen is as yet unknown. Each diagnosis was grounded in clinical symptoms, serum thyroxine and TRAb, thyroid ultrasound, and orbital computed tomography. From more than 9.5 ml of fresh peripheral blood, PBMCs were isolated. It was RNA transcripts that yielded the amplified TCR beta CDR3 regions. The HTBI set primed first-round TCR CDR3 RT-PCR. From the multiplex PCR reads, TCRdb called clonotypes with MiXCR, one entry per CDR3 protein. Here the sample spans hundreds of thousands of distinct CDR3 sequences, 15% to 20% being singletons.

The sequence was collected from a woman aged 18 to 35 with Graves' ophthalmopathy. This chain links TRBV6-1 with TRBJ2-2; maybe TRBD2 (6 bases). Sequencing used blood. CDR3 bases: TGTGCCAGCAGGGGAGGCGGGATGAACACCGGGGAGCTGTTTTTT. This sequence encodes CASRGGGMNTGELFF.